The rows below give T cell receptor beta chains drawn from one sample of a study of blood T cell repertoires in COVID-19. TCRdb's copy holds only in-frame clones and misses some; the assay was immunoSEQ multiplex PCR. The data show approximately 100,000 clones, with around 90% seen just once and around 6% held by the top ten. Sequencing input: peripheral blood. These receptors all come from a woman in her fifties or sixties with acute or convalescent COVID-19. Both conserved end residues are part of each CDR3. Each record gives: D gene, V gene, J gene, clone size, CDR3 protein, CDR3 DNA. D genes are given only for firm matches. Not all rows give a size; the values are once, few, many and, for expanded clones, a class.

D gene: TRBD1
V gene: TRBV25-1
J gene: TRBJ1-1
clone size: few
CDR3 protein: CASSSIWTGLNTEAFF
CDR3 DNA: TGTGCCAGCAGTTCTATTTGGACAGGCTTGAACACTGAAGCTTTCTTT

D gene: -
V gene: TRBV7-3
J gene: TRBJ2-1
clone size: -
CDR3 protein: CASSLGGEEYNEQFF
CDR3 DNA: TGTGCCAGCAGCCTAGGGGGGGAAGAATACAATGAGCAGTTCTTC

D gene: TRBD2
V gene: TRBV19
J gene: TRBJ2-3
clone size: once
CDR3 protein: CASSTGGGDTQYF
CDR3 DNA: TGTGCCAGTAGTACCGGGGGGGGAGATACGCAGTATTTT

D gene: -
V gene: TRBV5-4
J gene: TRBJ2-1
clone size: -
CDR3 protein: CASSLTGEREQFF
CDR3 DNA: TGTGCCAGCAGCTTGACGGGAGAGCGGGAGCAGTTCTTC

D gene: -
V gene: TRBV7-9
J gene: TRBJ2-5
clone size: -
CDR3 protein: CASSSPFGVGVETQYF
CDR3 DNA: TGTGCCAGCAGCTCCCCCTTCGGAGTGGGTGTAGAGACCCAGTACTTC

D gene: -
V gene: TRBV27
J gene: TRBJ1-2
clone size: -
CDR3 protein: CASSLSGARGYTF
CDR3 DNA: TGTGCCAGCAGTTTATCGGGCGCCCGCGGCTACACCTTC

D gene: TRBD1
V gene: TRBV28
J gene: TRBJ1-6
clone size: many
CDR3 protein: CASRQGSSYNSPLHF
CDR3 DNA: TGTGCCAGCAGACAGGGGAGCTCCTATAATTCACCCCTCCACTTT

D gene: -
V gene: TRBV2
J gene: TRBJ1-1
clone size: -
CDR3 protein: CASNRGRGTEAFF
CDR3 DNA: TGTGCCAGCAATAGGGGGAGAGGAACTGAAGCTTTCTTT

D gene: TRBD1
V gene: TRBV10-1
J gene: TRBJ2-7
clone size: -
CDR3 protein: CASWGRQGSYF
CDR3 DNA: TGCGCCAGCTGGGGCCGACAGGGTTCGTACTTC

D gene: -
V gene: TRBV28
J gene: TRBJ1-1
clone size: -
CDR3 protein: CASSPGAEAFF
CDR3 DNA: TGTGCCAGCAGTCCCGGGGCTGAAGCTTTCTTT

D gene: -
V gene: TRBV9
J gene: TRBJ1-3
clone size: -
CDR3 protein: CASSVAGGSSGNTIYF
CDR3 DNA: TGTGCCAGCAGCGTAGCGGGAGGGAGCTCTGGAAACACCATATATTTT

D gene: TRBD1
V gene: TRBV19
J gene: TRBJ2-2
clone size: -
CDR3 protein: CASKLGQQNTGELFF
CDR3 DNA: TGTGCCAGTAAGTTGGGACAGCAGAACACCGGGGAGCTGTTTTTT

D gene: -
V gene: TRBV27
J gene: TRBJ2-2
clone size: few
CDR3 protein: CASSLWGPGGELFF
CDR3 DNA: TGTGCCAGCAGTTTATGGGGGCCTGGAGGGGAGCTGTTTTTT

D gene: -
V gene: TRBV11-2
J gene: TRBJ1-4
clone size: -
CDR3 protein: CASSPGLGNEKLFF
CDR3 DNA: TGTGCCAGCAGCCCGGGATTGGGTAATGAAAAACTGTTTTTT

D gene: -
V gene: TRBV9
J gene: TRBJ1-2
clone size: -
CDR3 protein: CASSAATATGNGYTF
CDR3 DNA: TGTGCCAGCAGCGCAGCGACCGCAACAGGCAATGGCTACACCTTC

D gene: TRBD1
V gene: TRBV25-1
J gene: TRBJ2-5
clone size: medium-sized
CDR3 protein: CASSERGHGETQYF
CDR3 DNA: TGTGCCAGCAGTGAAAGGGGGCACGGGGAGACCCAGTACTTC

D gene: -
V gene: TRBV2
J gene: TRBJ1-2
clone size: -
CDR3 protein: CASSEGDFGGGYTF
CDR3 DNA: TGTGCCAGCAGTGAAGGGGACTTCGGAGGTGGCTACACCTTC

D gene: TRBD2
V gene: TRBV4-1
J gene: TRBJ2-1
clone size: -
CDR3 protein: CASSQEIPPGTTSWREQFF
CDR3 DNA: TGCGCCAGCAGCCAAGAGATCCCCCCCGGGACTACCTCTTGGCGTGAGCAGTTCTTC

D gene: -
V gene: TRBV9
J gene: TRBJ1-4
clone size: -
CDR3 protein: CASSVGWGDQNEKLFF
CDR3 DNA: TGTGCCAGCAGCGTCGGTTGGGGGGACCAGAATGAAAAACTGTTTTTT

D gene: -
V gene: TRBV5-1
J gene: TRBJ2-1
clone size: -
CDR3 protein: CASSDINEQFF
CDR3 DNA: TGCGCCAGCAGCGACATCAATGAGCAGTTCTTC

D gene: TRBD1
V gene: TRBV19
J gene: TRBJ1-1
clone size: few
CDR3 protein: CASSLPGGSEAFF
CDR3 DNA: TGTGCCAGTAGTCTCCCAGGGGGCTCTGAAGCTTTCTTT

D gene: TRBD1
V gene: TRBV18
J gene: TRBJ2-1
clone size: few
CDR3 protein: CASSTKTGAAYNEQFF
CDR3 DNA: TGTGCCAGCTCAACGAAGACAGGGGCCGCCTACAATGAGCAGTTCTTC

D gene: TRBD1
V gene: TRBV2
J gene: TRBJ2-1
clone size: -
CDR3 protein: CASSRRTLDRGEQFF
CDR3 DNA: TGTGCCAGCAGCCGACGGACCCTGGACAGGGGTGAGCAGTTCTTC

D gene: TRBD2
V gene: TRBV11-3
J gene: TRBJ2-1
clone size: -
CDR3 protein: CASSLAGAADNEQFF
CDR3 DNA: TGTGCCAGCAGCCTAGCGGGAGCGGCCGACAATGAGCAGTTCTTC

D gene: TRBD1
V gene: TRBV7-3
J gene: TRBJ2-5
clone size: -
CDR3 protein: CASSPGTGHETQYF
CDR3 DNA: TGTGCCAGCAGCCCCGGGACAGGGCACGAGACCCAGTACTTC

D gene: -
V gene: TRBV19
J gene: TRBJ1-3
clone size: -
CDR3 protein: CASSSPSNTIYF
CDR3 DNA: TGTGCCAGTAGTTCTCCCTCAAACACCATATATTTT

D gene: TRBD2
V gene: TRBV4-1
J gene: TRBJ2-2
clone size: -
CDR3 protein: CASSQEPGLAGAGELFF
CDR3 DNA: TGCGCCAGCAGCCAAGAGCCTGGACTAGCGGGAGCCGGGGAGCTGTTTTTT

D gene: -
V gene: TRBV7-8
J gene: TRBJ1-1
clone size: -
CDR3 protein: CASSLVRNTEAFF
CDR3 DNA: TGTGCCAGCAGCTTAGTTAGGAACACTGAAGCTTTCTTT

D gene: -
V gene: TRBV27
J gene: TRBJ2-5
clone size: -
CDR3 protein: CASSPSSGIQETQYF
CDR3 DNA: TGTGCCAGCAGTCCCTCCTCCGGGATTCAAGAGACCCAGTACTTC

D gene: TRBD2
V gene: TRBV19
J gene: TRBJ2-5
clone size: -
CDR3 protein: CASSSSGRGQETQYF
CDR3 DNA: TGTGCCAGTAGTTCGAGCGGGAGGGGTCAAGAGACCCAGTACTTC